This T cell receptor beta chain was profiled in a study of T cell changes during pregnancy in multiple sclerosis. The data were produced by immunoSEQ multiplex PCR, yet TCRdb's version contains in-frame clones alone and is incomplete. This table has some 21,000 clones, roughly 89% appearing once. In germline, CDR1 is SGHVS, CDR2 FNYEAQ. J lost 0 bases, V lost 5 bases, and 7 bases had no gene match. The length of the CDR3 is 15 residues. Sequenced material: CD8+ T cells from peripheral blood mononuclear cells, taken in the second trimester of pregnancy. V and J are TRBV7-6 and TRBJ2-7; 7 nucleotides line up with TRBD2. The receptor comes from a female donor in good health, enrolled as a control in a pregnancy study. The CDR3, as DNA: TGTGCCAGCAGCCTAGAGCGGGACCCCTCCTACGAGCAGTACTTC. Encoded protein: CASSLERDPSYEQYF.